This passage covers 17 T cell receptor beta chains from one sample sequenced in a study of cytomegalovirus exposure and HLA in healthy donors. Produced via immunoSEQ multiplex PCR; TCRdb's table is partial and in-frame only. The repertoire includes some 220,000 clones, around nine tenths of them detected once, and more than 1% sits in the top ten. The sample consisted of PBMCs. The source of these receptors is a woman aged 18-30 years in good health and CMV-seronegative.

The rearrangement links TRBV7-9 to TRBJ2-1; TRBD2 aligns across 8 bases. The V segment lost 3 bases and the J segment 5 bases; nucleotides outside the gene matches: 9. Germline V gene sequence: CDR1 SEHNR, CDR2 FQNEAQ (reference sequence). The CDR3 has 16 residues. For the CDR3, the DNA is TGTGCCAGCAGCTTGCGTCGCGGGAGGATAAACAATGAGCAGTTCTTC. It codes for CASSLRRGRINNEQFF. Complete variable domain (other parts from reference TRBV7-9 and TRBJ2-1): DTGVSQNPRHKITKRGQNVTFRCDPISEHNRLYWYRQTLGQGPEFLTYFQNEAQLEKSRLLSDRFSAERPKGSFSTLEIQRTEQGDSAMYLCASSLRRGRINNEQFFGPGTRLTVL.

The chain recombines TRBV28 with TRBJ2-7; D might be TRBD2 (5 bases). V was shortened by 7 bases and J by 5 bases, with 12 bases between the two germline ends. This CDR3 is built from 12 residues. Germline-derived CDR1 and CDR2 are MDHEN and SYDVKM. The CDR3 coding sequence is TGTGCCAGCACACGGGGTGTCAACGAGCAGTACTTC. It is translated as CASTRGVNEQYF.

The J gene is TRBJ2-7, the V gene TRBV30, with D perhaps matching TRBD1 (6 bases). In germline, CDR1 is GTSNPN, CDR2 SVGIG (reference sequence). V shed 2 bases and J shed 1 base, with 15 bases lying between them. The CDR3 runs to 15 residues. CDR3 in amino acids: CAWSLARQASYEQYF. The CDR3 DNA follows: TGTGCCTGGAGTCTCGCAAGACAGGCGTCCTACGAGCAGTACTTC.

The chain employs TRBV10-2 and TRBJ1-2; TRBD1 might be the D (6 bases). There are 16 residues in the CDR3. Deletions cut 2 bases from V and 0 bases from J, with 13 bases between. CDR1 WSHSY and CDR2 SAAADI come from the germline V gene. CDR3 sequence reads: CASSEGQRLANYGYTF. The CDR3 bases are TGCGCCAGCAGTGAGGGACAGCGGTTGGCTAACTATGGCTACACCTTC.

This chain joins TRBV4-1 and TRBJ2-7; D unresolved. Per the germline V gene, CDR1 is MGHRA and CDR2 is YSYEKL. This CDR3 is 15 amino acids long. Trimming pared 4 bases from V and 0 bases from J, leaving 13 bases between. For the CDR3, the DNA is TGCGCCAGCAGCCGATCTGAACGGAGCTCCTACGAGCAGTACTTC. This encodes CASSRSERSSYEQYF.

V gene TRBV28 combines with J gene TRBJ2-7, with D unresolved. CDR3 length: 12 amino acids. From germline, CDR1 is MDHEN and CDR2 SYDVKM. Trimming pared 2 bases from V and 6 bases from J, leaving 8 bases between. Here the CDR3 reads CASSLILSEQYF. In DNA, the CDR3 is TGTGCCAGCAGTTTAATACTCTCCGAGCAGTACTTC.

The chain has TRBV27 and TRBJ2-1; 7 nucleotides agree with TRBD2. The junction had 9 bases not matched to a gene; V was cut back by 3 bases and J by 1 base. This CDR3 comprises 17 residues. The germline V gene encodes CDR1 MNHEY and CDR2 SMNVEV (reference sequence). The CDR3 DNA is TGTGCCAGCAGTTTCCCCTCGGCGGGAGTGTCCTACAATGAGCAGTTCTTC. Amino acid sequence: CASSFPSAGVSYNEQFF.

The chain links TRBV5-1 to TRBJ1-3; D is undetermined. There are 15 residues in the CDR3. CDR1 is SGHRS, CDR2 YFSETQ, per germline. V lost 0 bases to trimming and J lost 0 bases, with 7 bases between them. The CDR3 bases are TGCGCCAGCAGCTTGGGGCCAGGCTCTGGAAACACCATATATTTT. Protein sequence: CASSLGPGSGNTIYF.

V usage is TRBV27 and J usage is TRBJ1-5, with D unresolved. This CDR3 comprises 15 residues. Trimming cost V 3 bases and J 0 bases, with 9 bases left between them. Germline V gene lookup returns CDR1 MNHEY and CDR2 SMNVEV (reference sequence). The CDR3 DNA reads as TGTGCCAGCAGTTTTGCGGTTCCTAGCAATCAGCCCCAGCATTTT. Amino acids: CASSFAVPSNQPQHF.

The CDR3 loop reads CSVESQGNTDEQFF. DNA of the CDR3: TGCAGCGTTGAAAGTCAGGGGAACACTGATGAGCAGTTCTTC. This chain links TRBV29-1 with TRBJ2-1; D is perhaps TRBD1 (6 bases). Germline V gene sequence: CDR1 SQVTM, CDR2 ANQGSEA. V lost 2 bases to trimming and J lost 8 bases, with 16 bases between them. This CDR3 spans 14 amino acids.

V is TRBV5-1 and J is TRBJ1-4, with D unresolved. This CDR3 spans 16 amino acids. The germline V gene encodes CDR1 SGHRS and CDR2 YFSETQ. Trimming stripped 2 bases from V and 0 bases from J, with 11 bases between. This chain's CDR3 is CASSFHRGATNEKLFF. CDR3 coding DNA: TGCGCCAGCAGCTTCCATCGGGGTGCAACTAATGAAAAACTGTTTTTT.

The V gene is TRBV7-2, the J gene TRBJ1-1; tentative D call: TRBD1 (6 bases). Germline CDR1 and CDR2: SGHTA and FQGNSA. The CDR3 is 14 residues long. V shed 1 base and J shed 2 bases, with 8 bases lying between them. In DNA, the CDR3 is TGTGCCAGCAGCTTAGGGGGGCCCAACACTGAAGCTTTCTTT. Amino acids: CASSLGGPNTEAFF.

The J gene is TRBJ2-2, the V gene TRBV27; TRBD2 aligns across 7 bases. Germline trimming cut 2 bases from V and 5 bases from J; bases unmatched to any gene: 8. The CDR3 has 16 residues. CDR1 and CDR2 (germline): MNHEY, SMNVEV (reference sequence). The DNA for the CDR3 is TGTGCCAGCAGTTTAAAGGGGAGGGGATCGACCGGGGAGCTGTTTTTT. Translation gives CASSLKGRGSTGELFF.

This clone was seen once. This chain joins TRBV10-3 and TRBJ1-2; 7 bases match TRBD1. The CDR3 extends over 15 amino acids. J gave up 5 bases and V 2 bases, and 8 bases lay outside the gene matches. The germline gives CDR1 ENHRY, CDR2 SYGVKD. CDR3 region: CAISEAAGGLYGYTF. The CDR3 nucleotides read TGTGCCATCAGTGAGGCGGCAGGGGGACTGTATGGCTACACCTTC.

For this clone: The same CDR3 arises from other DNA sequences in this sample as well. The V call is TRBV5-1, the J call TRBJ1-5; D unresolved. The CDR3 has 14 residues. CDR1 and CDR2 (germline): SGHRS, YFSETQ. V lost 0 bases and J 2 bases, leaving 6 bases between the germline ends. The CDR3 nucleotides are TGCGCCAGCAGCTTGGTCGGGGGCAATCAGCCCCAGCATTTT. It is translated as CASSLVGGNQPQHF.

This chain uses TRBV19 with TRBJ2-7; 8 bases fit TRBD1. The V gene's germline CDR1 is LNHDA and CDR2 SQIVND (reference sequence). Trimming removed 6 bases from V and 6 bases from J; junction bases left unmatched: 10. The CDR3 is made up of 14 amino acids. CDR3 loop: CASRERDRFGEQYF. The CDR3 coding sequence is TGTGCCAGTAGGGAGAGGGACAGGTTTGGCGAGCAGTACTTC.

The chain joins TRBV14 to TRBJ1-6; D possibly corresponds to TRBD1 (6 bases). CDR3 length: 15 residues. Trimming cost V 1 base and J 5 bases, with 9 bases left between them. Germline-derived CDR1 and CDR2 are SGHDN and FVKESK. DNA of the CDR3: TGTGCCAGCAGCCAAGTACAGGGACATAATTCACCCCTCCACTTT. Protein sequence: CASSQVQGHNSPLHF.